These 19 T cell receptor beta chains originate from one sample sequenced in a study of control samples from healthy donors and cancer patients. Clones were sequenced by immunoSEQ multiplex PCR, and TCRdb holds only the in-frame ones, with some missing. The sample lists about 150,000 clones, approximately 96% occurring once. Sequenced material: blood. The receptor set was obtained from a middle-aged woman in good health.

The chain uses TRBV7-2 and TRBJ2-1; no clear D. Per germline, CDR1 SGHTA and CDR2 FQGNSA. The CDR3 consists of 11 residues. V was trimmed by 7 bases and J by 5 bases, leaving 6 bases between them. The CDR3 region is CASTKDNEQFF. The CDR3 DNA follows: TGTGCCAGCACCAAAGACAATGAGCAGTTCTTC.

The chain employs TRBV6-2 or TRBV6-3 and TRBJ1-2, with unresolved D. The V gene lost 6 bases and the J gene lost 8 bases, with 16 bases spanning the gap. The germline V gene has CDR1 MNHEY and CDR2 SVGEGT. The CDR3 loop spans 13 amino acids. The CDR3: CASSPDPMRGYTF. CDR3 nucleotide sequence: TGTGCCAGCAGCCCCGATCCGATGAGGGGCTACACCTTC.

The chain recombines TRBV6-5 with TRBJ2-1; 8 positions agree with TRBD1. The V gene end was trimmed by 4 bases and the J gene end by 9 bases; junction bases not matched to a gene: 11. The CDR3 consists of 15 residues. The germline gives CDR1 MNHEY, CDR2 SVGAGI. CDR3 sequence (DNA): TGTGCCAGCAGTTCCCTGGGGCAGGGGGCTAGTGAGCAGTTCTTC. It codes for CASSSLGQGASEQFF.

This clone has just one count. The chain is built from TRBV19 and TRBJ1-5, with D possibly matching TRBD1 (6 bases). The CDR3 runs 17 residues. The germline V and J ends were trimmed by 6 bases and 0 bases, with 18 bases remaining between them. Germline CDR1 LNHDA, CDR2 SQIVND (reference sequence). The CDR3 coding sequence is TGTGCCAGTAGCCTCAGGGGCAGGGGTTATAGCAATCAGCCCCAGCATTTT. Its protein is CASSLRGRGYSNQPQHF.

This chain connects TRBV27 to TRBJ1-1, with unresolved D. Germline lookup yields CDR1 MNHEY and CDR2 SMNVEV (reference sequence). V shed 5 bases and J shed 1 base, with 14 bases lying between them. The CDR3 totals 15 residues. The CDR3 region is CASSPLASGNTEAFF. CDR3 bases: TGTGCCAGCAGTCCCTTGGCCTCGGGGAACACTGAAGCTTTCTTT.

In regard to this clone: This sample also contains other DNA sequences that code for the same CDR3. The CDR3 reads CASSLDGYNSPLHF. The CDR3 DNA reads as TGTGCCAGCAGCTTAGACGGATATAATTCACCCCTCCACTTT. The rearrangement links TRBV7-2 to TRBJ1-6; D ambiguous. V dropped 1 base and J dropped 4 bases, with 5 bases sitting between them. The CDR3 has 14 residues. CDR1 is SGHTA and CDR2 is FQGNSA in the germline V gene.

The chain joins TRBV5-1 to TRBJ2-1, with D possibly being TRBD2 (5 bases). The CDR3 spans 16 residues. Trimming left V 7 bases short and J 0 bases short, with 17 bases between. Germline assignment: CDR1 SGHRS and CDR2 YFSETQ. Written as DNA, the CDR3 is TGCGCCAGCCAAACCGGCCCGGGAAGCTCCTACAATGAGCAGTTCTTC. This translates into CASQTGPGSSYNEQFF.

The chain combines TRBV3-1 (or the pseudogene TRBV3-2) with TRBJ2-5; D possibly uses TRBD1 or TRBD2 (5 bases each). V was shortened by 1 base and J by 5 bases, with 11 bases between the two germline ends. The CDR3 length is 14 residues. Germline V gene lookup returns CDR1 LGHDT and CDR2 YNNKEL (reference sequence). CDR3 sequence (DNA): TGTGCCAGCAGCCAAGGAGGGACCCGGGAGACCCAGTACTTC. The encoded protein is CASSQGGTRETQYF.

This clone was seen only once. The chain recombines TRBV10-2 with TRBJ1-2, with D tentatively TRBD1 (5 bases). Per the germline V gene, CDR1 is WSHSY and CDR2 is SAAADI. The CDR3 contains 12 residues. V was cut by 4 bases and J by 4 bases, with 7 bases left in between. CDR3 sequence: CASSVGGYGYTF. The CDR3 DNA is TGCGCCAGCAGTGTCGGGGGCTATGGCTACACCTTC.

The chain joins TRBV11-2 to TRBJ1-2, with no clear D. Germline V CDR1 and CDR2: SGHAT, FQNNGV. CDR3 length: 13 amino acids. Trimming stripped 5 bases from V and 3 bases from J, with 10 bases between. The CDR3 DNA reads as TGTGCCAGCAGCCCTAGTTCGTACTATGGCTACACCTTC. Protein: CASSPSSYYGYTF. Based on the CDR3 plus reference TRBV11-2 and TRBJ1-2, the full variable domain is EAGVAQSPRYKIIEKRQSVAFWCNPISGHATLYWYQQILGQGPKLLIQFQNNGVVDDSQLPKDRFSAERLKGVDSTLKIQPAKLEDSAVYLCASSPSSYYGYTFGSGTRLTVV.

CDR3 bases: TGTGCCAGCAGTTACTCGAACGGGGGCTCAAACACCATATATTTT. This translates into CASSYSNGGSNTIYF. The V gene is TRBV6-5, the J gene TRBJ1-3, with a possible D match to TRBD1 (6 bases). CDR1 is MNHEY, CDR2 SVGAGI, per germline. V lost 0 bases and J 6 bases, leaving 12 bases between the germline ends. There are 15 residues in the CDR3.

The chain combines TRBV12-3 or TRBV12-4 with TRBJ1-2; 8 nucleotides align to TRBD1. V was clipped by 6 bases and J by 6 bases; unmatched bases: 6. The CDR3 totals 13 residues. CDR3 loop: CASSQDRGDGYTF. The CDR3 DNA follows: TGTGCCAGCAGCCAAGACAGGGGTGATGGCTACACCTTC.

The rearrangement links TRBV2 to TRBJ1-1, with D unresolved. This CDR3 is built from 14 residues. Germline-derived CDR1 and CDR2 are SNHLY and FYNNEI. Trimming left V 4 bases short and J 1 base short, with 10 bases between. CDR3 nucleotides: TGTGCCAGCAGTGGCAGATCAGAGAACACTGAAGCTTTCTTT. It translates to CASSGRSENTEAFF.

This chain connects TRBV30 to TRBJ2-7, with 13 bases lining up with TRBD2. The CDR3 runs to 14 residues. CDR1 is GTSNPN and CDR2 is SVGIG in the germline V gene (reference sequence). The V segment lost 3 bases and the J segment 7 bases; nucleotides outside the gene matches: 6. For the CDR3, the DNA is TGTGCCTGGAGAGGACTAGCGGGAGTCACGGAGCAGTACTTC. Translating it yields CAWRGLAGVTEQYF. The full variable domain, in which reference TRBV30 and TRBJ2-7 provide the parts outside the CDR3, is SQTIHQWPATLVQPVGSPLSLECTVEGTSNPNLYWYRQAAGRGLQLLFYSVGIGQISSEVPQNLSASRPQDRQFILSSKKLLLSDSGFYLCAWRGLAGVTEQYFGPGTRLTVT.

The genes are TRBV30 and TRBJ2-5; weak D call: TRBD1 (5 bases). Trimming cost V 7 bases and J 0 bases, with 9 bases left between them. CDR1 and CDR2 from the germline V gene are GTSNPN and SVGIG (reference sequence). This CDR3 comprises 12 residues. CDR3 coding DNA: TGTGCCTACGACAGAGACCAAGAGACCCAGTACTTC. It codes for CAYDRDQETQYF. Drawing the rest from reference TRBV30 and TRBJ2-5, the complete variable domain is SQTIHQWPATLVQPVGSPLSLECTVEGTSNPNLYWYRQAAGRGLQLLFYSVGIGQISSEVPQNLSASRPQDRQFILSSKKLLLSDSGFYLCAYDRDQETQYFGPGTRLLVL.

The count of this clone is one. The chain combines TRBV11-2 with TRBJ2-6, with no clear D. The CDR3 has 15 residues. Trimming pared 2 bases from V and 0 bases from J, leaving 5 bases between. The germline CDR1 and CDR2 sequences are SGHAT and FQNNGV. CDR3 bases: TGTGCCAGCAGCTTACTGAACTCTGGGGCCAACGTCCTGACTTTC. Translating gives CASSLLNSGANVLTF.

This clone turned up a few times. The chain couples TRBV6-1 to TRBJ1-2; 7 bases align to TRBD1. The CDR3 extends over 14 amino acids. J gave up 7 bases and V 1 base, and 6 bases lay outside the gene matches. CDR1 and CDR2 from the germline V gene are MNHNS and SASEGT. The CDR3 here is CASSEDRGESGYTF. The CDR3 nucleotides are TGTGCCAGCAGTGAAGACAGGGGAGAAAGTGGCTACACCTTC.

V gene TRBV7-2 combines with J gene TRBJ1-4; D unclear. CDR1 is SGHTA and CDR2 is FQGNSA in the germline V gene. The CDR3 loop spans 14 amino acids. Trimming cost V 0 bases and J 8 bases, with 10 bases left between them. The CDR3 nucleotides are TGTGCCAGCAGCTTAGCGCTGGCTGAAGAAAAACTGTTTTTT. This encodes CASSLALAEEKLFF.

The chain recombines TRBV14 with TRBJ2-7, with TRBD1 matching 7 bases. Germline-derived CDR1 and CDR2 are SGHDN and FVKESK. The CDR3 has 14 amino acids. V dropped 6 bases and J dropped 2; count of bases not matched to a gene: 7. In nucleotides, the CDR3 is TGTGCCAGCAGTGACAGGGTATGGCCCTACGAGCAGTACTTC. This sequence encodes CASSDRVWPYEQYF.